Sequencing of this T cell receptor beta chain was carried out in a study of cytomegalovirus exposure and HLA in healthy donors. Looking at the study overall: Tens of millions of unique TCR sequences came from HLA-typed donors in an early release. Study-level results: Available immune exposure information was restricted to CMV serostatus only. Analysis performed later showed TCR beta chains linked to HLA being more clonally expanded than equally common others.

The V end was cut by 1 base, the J end by 3 bases, with 6 bases between. In germline, CDR1 is LGHNA, CDR2 YSLEER. The CDR3 runs to 13 residues. With 60 Vbeta and 13 Jbeta primers, the PCR was carried out. Here immunoSEQ multiplex PCR was the method, and the copy in TCRdb shows in-frame clones only, minus some. The sample's table shows around 50,000 clones. In the case of this clone: The antigen remains unidentified.

This sequence joins TRBV4-3 and TRBJ1-1; D is uncertain. Sequencing input: PBMCs. This clonotype originated in a male donor in good health and CMV-seronegative. CDR3 nucleotides: TGCGCCAGCAGCCAAGTGTCCTACACTGAAGCTTTCTTT. Its protein product is CASSQVSYTEAFF.